One and the same sample provided the 13 T cell receptor beta chains below, sequenced in a study of radiation and T cells in renal cell carcinoma. Repertoires were generated with immunoSEQ multiplex PCR, while TCRdb's copy carries only in-frame clones and drops some. The data contain approximately 120,000 clones, around 82% of them singletons. The time point is: blood 2 weeks post-SBRT. Treatment here: 15 Gy SBRT to primary tumor, nephrectomy 4 weeks later. The sequences come from blood, collected from a patient whose treatment included radiotherapy and nephrectomy. The receptors stem from a middle-aged man with renal cell carcinoma.

The genes are TRBV5-1 and TRBJ2-7; TRBD2 agrees at 13 bases. CDR1 is SGHRS, CDR2 YFSETQ, per germline. The CDR3 contains 19 residues. Trimming removed 4 bases from V and 3 bases from J; junction bases left unmatched: 16. CDR3 coding DNA: TGCGCCAGCAGCCACGTACTAGCGGGAGGGTCCCCAAACCTCTACGAGCAGTACTTC. Translated, it gives CASSHVLAGGSPNLYEQYF.

The V gene is TRBV2, the J gene TRBJ1-4; D may be TRBD1 (6 bases). CDR3 size: 15 residues. The germline gives CDR1 SNHLY, CDR2 FYNNEI. V was clipped by 8 bases and J by 4 bases, with 17 bases between them. The CDR3 DNA reads as TGTGCCAGCCGGAGGGGGGCAATTAATAATGAAAAACTGTTTTTT. Protein sequence: CASRRGAINNEKLFF.

V and J are TRBV27 and TRBJ2-7; TRBD2 matches 15 bases. The CDR3 consists of 17 residues. Germline loops: CDR1 MNHEY, CDR2 SMNVEV (reference sequence). J was trimmed by 5 bases and V by 8 bases; bases with no gene match: 13. Written as DNA, the CDR3 is TGTGCCAGCCGCATCGGACTAGCGGGAGGGGTTATCCACGAGCAGTACTTC. Translating it yields CASRIGLAGGVIHEQYF.

The J gene is TRBJ2-6, the V gene TRBV4-3; unclear D gene. The CDR3 sequence is 16 residues long. Trimming removed 0 bases at V and 0 bases at J, with 6 bases between. CDR1 and CDR2 from the germline V gene are LGHNA and YSLEER. The CDR3 loop reads CASSQDLFSGANVLTF. CDR3 bases: TGCGCCAGCAGCCAAGATCTGTTCTCTGGGGCCAACGTCCTGACTTTC.

The chain couples TRBV5-1 to TRBJ2-1; maybe TRBD2 (6 bases). Germline CDR1 is SGHRS and CDR2 is YFSETQ. The V end lost 0 bases, the J end lost 3 bases, and 10 bases lay between the germline ends. The CDR3 runs to 15 residues. The CDR3 DNA reads as TGCGCCAGCAGCTTGGCGGGGGTACGCTACAATGAGCAGTTCTTC. Encoded protein: CASSLAGVRYNEQFF.

The J gene is TRBJ1-3, the V gene TRBV28, with a weak D call TRBD1 (6 bases). CDR1 MDHEN and CDR2 SYDVKM come from the germline V gene. The CDR3 covers 15 residues. V was pared by 4 bases and J by 0 bases, with 10 bases between. For the CDR3, the DNA is TGTGCCAGCAGTTCGTGGGGGGCCTCTGGAAACACCATATATTTT. It yields the protein CASSSWGASGNTIYF.

The chain couples TRBV5-1 to TRBJ2-5; perhaps D is TRBD1 or TRBD2 (5 bases each). CDR1 is SGHRS, CDR2 YFSETQ, per germline. V dropped 4 bases and J dropped 5 bases, with 18 bases sitting between them. This CDR3 is 15 amino acids long. DNA of the CDR3: TGCGCCAGCAGCCCTGGGGGTTCGGGTCAGGAGACCCAGTACTTC. It specifies CASSPGGSGQETQYF.

The chain is built from TRBV11-2 and TRBJ2-7; D call uncertain. V dropped 2 bases and J dropped 0 bases, with 8 bases sitting between them. CDR1 is SGHAT and CDR2 is FQNNGV in the germline V gene. The CDR3 runs to 14 residues. CDR3 nucleotides: TGTGCCAGCAGCTTATTAGGGTACTCCTACGAGCAGTACTTC. This encodes CASSLLGYSYEQYF.

The chain employs TRBV7-9 and TRBJ2-5; 10 bases map to TRBD1. CDR3 length: 16 amino acids. The germline V gene has CDR1 SEHNR and CDR2 FQNEAQ (reference sequence). Unmatched junction bases numbered 8, after V lost 2 bases and J lost 5 bases. The CDR3 DNA is TGTGCCAGCAGCTTAACGACAGGGGGCTGGGAGGAGACCCAGTACTTC. This sequence encodes CASSLTTGGWEETQYF.

The genes are TRBV6-1 and TRBJ1-1; 7 bases fit TRBD1. The germline V gene encodes CDR1 MNHNS and CDR2 SASEGT. The V and J ends lost 6 bases and 6 bases, in that order; junction bases with no gene match: 7. This CDR3 has 13 residues. The CDR3 DNA reads as TGTGCCAGCAGACTCGACAGGGACTCTGAAGCTTTCTTT. It codes for CASRLDRDSEAFF.

V and J are TRBV10-1 and TRBJ1-3, with D possibly matching TRBD1 (6 bases). Germline V CDR1 and CDR2: WNHNN, SYGVQD (reference sequence). Between the trimmed V and J ends, which lost 10 bases and 4 bases, there was a span of 14 bases. This CDR3 spans 13 amino acids. In DNA, the CDR3 is TGCGCCACCCAACAGGGATCCGGAAACACCATATATTTT. Translated, it gives CATQQGSGNTIYF.

This sequence joins TRBV29-1 and TRBJ2-2; 8 bases align to TRBD1. From germline, CDR1 is SQVTM and CDR2 ANQGSEA. The CDR3 has 15 residues. The V segment lost 6 bases and the J segment 7 bases; nucleotides outside the gene matches: 13. CDR3 sequence reads: CSVRTGKSFIGELFF. The CDR3 DNA sequence: TGCAGCGTACGGACAGGGAAGTCATTCATCGGGGAGCTGTTTTTT.

The gene calls are TRBV18 and TRBJ1-6, with 10 bases aligning to TRBD1. The CDR3 is 17 residues long. Trimming at V came to 2 bases and at J to 6 bases, leaving 7 bases not matched to a gene. CDR1 and CDR2 from the germline V gene are KGHSH and LQKENI. CDR3: CASSPWDRGGLNSPLHF. CDR3 bases: TGTGCCAGCTCACCATGGGACAGGGGTGGTCTTAATTCACCCCTCCACTTT.